Listed below are T cell receptor beta chains from one sample, sequenced in a study of blood T cell repertoires in COVID-19. Sequencing used immunoSEQ multiplex PCR; TCRdb keeps in-frame clones, though not all of them. This sample carries about 140,000 clones, about 80% of them seen once, and the ten largest clones take 1.6%. Sample: peripheral blood. All receptors come from a human donor in a cohort sampled during active COVID-19. Each CDR3 is given with its conserved first and last residue. A D gene is named only where the DNA matches it firmly. Clone size is stated in some rows and not others, as once, few, many or a class when expanded.

CDR3 DNA	CDR3 protein	D gene	clone size	V gene	J gene
TGTGCCAGTAGTCCTCTCTTCTCATACGGGGAGGGAACCGGCTACAATGAGCAGTTCTTC	CASSPLFSYGEGTGYNEQFF	TRBD2	-	TRBV19	TRBJ2-1
TGTGCCAGCAGTTTAGGTAATCTAGCGGGGCCTAGCACAGATACGCAGTATTTT	CASSLGNLAGPSTDTQYF	TRBD2	-	TRBV28	TRBJ2-3
TGTGCCAGCAGTTCCAATCTCGACAGGGCCTACACCTTC	CASSSNLDRAYTF	TRBD1	-	TRBV6-5	TRBJ1-2
TGTGCCAGCAGCTTGATGAGTGTGTCCTACAATGAGCAGTTCTTC	CASSLMSVSYNEQFF	-	-	TRBV5-8	TRBJ2-1
TGTGCCAGCAGCTTAATCGGGGCTAGCGGGAGTGTAAGCACAGATACGCAGTATTTT	CASSLIGASGSVSTDTQYF	TRBD2	-	TRBV7-3	TRBJ2-3
TGTGCCACCAGCACTTTACAGGGTCGGACCGGGGAGCTGTTTTTT	CATSTLQGRTGELFF	-	-	TRBV15	TRBJ2-2
TGTGCCAGCGGCCGACAGGGGGCAGGCGAGCAGTACTTC	CASGRQGAGEQYF	TRBD1	-	TRBV9	TRBJ2-7
TGTGCCAGCAGCAAAAGGACGTCGGCCGGGACTAGCGGCGTCTCTGGGGCCAACGTCCTGACTTTC	CASSKRTSAGTSGVSGANVLTF	-	-	TRBV21-1	TRBJ2-6
TGTGCCAGCAGCTTAGGGACTCCTGAAGAGACCCAGTACTTC	CASSLGTPEETQYF	-	-	TRBV7-3	TRBJ2-5
TGTGCCAGTAGTACGCGCCGCCAGGGGGCCAGCTATGGCTACACCTTC	CASSTRRQGASYGYTF	TRBD1	once	TRBV19	TRBJ1-2
TGTGCCAGCGTGGGGGCCGACAGAGCCTCCTACGAGCAGTACTTC	CASVGADRASYEQYF	-	-	TRBV28	TRBJ2-7
TGTGCCAGCAGTTACTATAAGCCAATCTCCTACAATGAGCAGTTCTTC	CASSYYKPISYNEQFF	-	-	TRBV6-5	TRBJ2-1
TGTGCCAGTAGTATAGTTCGGACTAGCGGGAGAGCGATCGGGGAGCTGTTTTTT	CASSIVRTSGRAIGELFF	TRBD2	once	TRBV19	TRBJ2-2
TGCGCCAGCAGCCCCATTGCGGGTGGCTCCTACGAGCAGTACTTC	CASSPIAGGSYEQYF	-	-	TRBV5-1	TRBJ2-7
TGTGCCAGCGTGTCCGTCAGGAGGACCTACGAGCAGTACTTC	CASVSVRRTYEQYF	-	-	TRBV6-4	TRBJ2-7